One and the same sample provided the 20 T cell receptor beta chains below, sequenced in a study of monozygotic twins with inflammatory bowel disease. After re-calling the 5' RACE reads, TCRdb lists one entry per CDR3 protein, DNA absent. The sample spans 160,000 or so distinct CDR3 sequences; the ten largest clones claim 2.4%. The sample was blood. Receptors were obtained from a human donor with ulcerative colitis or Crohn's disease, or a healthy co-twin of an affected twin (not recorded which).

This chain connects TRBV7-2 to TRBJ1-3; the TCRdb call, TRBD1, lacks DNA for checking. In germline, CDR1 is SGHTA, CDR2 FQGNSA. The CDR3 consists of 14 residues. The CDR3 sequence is CASSLGGDGNTIYF.

The CDR3 loop reads CASSLRSNVETQYF. The chain recombines TRBV7-9 with TRBJ2-5. The germline CDR1 and CDR2 sequences are SEHNR and FQNEAQ (reference sequence). There are 14 residues in the CDR3.

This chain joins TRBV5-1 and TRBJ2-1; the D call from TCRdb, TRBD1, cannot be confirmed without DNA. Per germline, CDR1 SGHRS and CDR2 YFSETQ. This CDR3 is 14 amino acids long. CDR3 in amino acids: CASSLRQGKDEQFF.

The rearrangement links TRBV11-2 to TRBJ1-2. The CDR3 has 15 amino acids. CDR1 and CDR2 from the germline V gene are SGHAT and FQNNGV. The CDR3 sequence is CASSFWDRVNYGYTF.

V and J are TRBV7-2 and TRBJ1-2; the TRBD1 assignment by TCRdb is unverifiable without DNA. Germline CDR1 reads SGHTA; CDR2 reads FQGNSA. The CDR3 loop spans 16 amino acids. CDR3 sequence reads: CASSLERTGGSYGYTF.

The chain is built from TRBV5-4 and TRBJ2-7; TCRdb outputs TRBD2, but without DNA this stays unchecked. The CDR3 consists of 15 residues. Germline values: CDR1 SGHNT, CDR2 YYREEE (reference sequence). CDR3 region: CASSQPSGAAYEQYF.

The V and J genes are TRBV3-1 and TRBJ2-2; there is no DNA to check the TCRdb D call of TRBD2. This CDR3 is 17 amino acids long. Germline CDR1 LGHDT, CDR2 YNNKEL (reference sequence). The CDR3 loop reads CASSPEHSLAGGGELFF.

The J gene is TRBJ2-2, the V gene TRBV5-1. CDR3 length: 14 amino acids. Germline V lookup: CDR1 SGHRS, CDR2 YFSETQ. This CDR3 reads CASSLSGRTGELFF.

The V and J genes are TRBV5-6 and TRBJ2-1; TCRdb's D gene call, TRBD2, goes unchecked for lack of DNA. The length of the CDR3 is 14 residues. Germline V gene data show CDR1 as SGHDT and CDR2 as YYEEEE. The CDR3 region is CASSLGPRDNEQFF.

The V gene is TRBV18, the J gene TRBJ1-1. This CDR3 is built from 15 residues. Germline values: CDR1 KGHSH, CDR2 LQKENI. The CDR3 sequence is CASSPPSRPNTEAFF.

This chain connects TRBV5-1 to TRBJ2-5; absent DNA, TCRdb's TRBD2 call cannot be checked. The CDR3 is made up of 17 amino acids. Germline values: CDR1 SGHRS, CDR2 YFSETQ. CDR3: CASSLESGTSGQETQYF.

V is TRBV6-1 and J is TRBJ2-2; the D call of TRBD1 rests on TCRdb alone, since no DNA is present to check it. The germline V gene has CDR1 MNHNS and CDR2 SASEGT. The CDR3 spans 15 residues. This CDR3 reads CASRTGTANTGELFF.

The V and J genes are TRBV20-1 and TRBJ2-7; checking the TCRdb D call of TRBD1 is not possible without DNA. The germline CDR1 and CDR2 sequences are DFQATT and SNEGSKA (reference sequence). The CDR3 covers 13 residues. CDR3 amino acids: CSAGDLQGTRQYF.

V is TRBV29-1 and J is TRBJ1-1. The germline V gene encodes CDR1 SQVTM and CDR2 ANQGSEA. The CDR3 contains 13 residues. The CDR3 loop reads CSTIGRLNTEAFF.

The CDR3 is CASSSDMAGANVLTF. The V and J genes are TRBV12-3 or TRBV12-4 and TRBJ2-6; there is no DNA to check the TCRdb D call of TRBD1. The CDR3 consists of 15 residues.

The CDR3: CASSPPGVSETQYF. V usage is TRBV28 and J usage is TRBJ2-5; TCRdb returns TRBD1, unconfirmable since there is no DNA. The CDR3 totals 14 residues. Looked up from germline, CDR1 is MDHEN and CDR2 is SYDVKM.

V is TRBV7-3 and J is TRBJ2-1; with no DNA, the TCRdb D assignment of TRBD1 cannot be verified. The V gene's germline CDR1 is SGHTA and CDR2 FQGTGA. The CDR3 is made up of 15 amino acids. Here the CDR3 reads CASSLGPYRDNEQFF.

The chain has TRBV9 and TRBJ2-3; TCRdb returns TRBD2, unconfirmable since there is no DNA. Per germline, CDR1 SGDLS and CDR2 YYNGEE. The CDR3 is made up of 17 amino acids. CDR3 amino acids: CASSIFIAGGSTDTPYF.

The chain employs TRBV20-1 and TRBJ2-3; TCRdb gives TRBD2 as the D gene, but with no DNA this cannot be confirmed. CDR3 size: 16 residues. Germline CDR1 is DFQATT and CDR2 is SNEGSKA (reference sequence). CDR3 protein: CSASSLASGATDTQYF.

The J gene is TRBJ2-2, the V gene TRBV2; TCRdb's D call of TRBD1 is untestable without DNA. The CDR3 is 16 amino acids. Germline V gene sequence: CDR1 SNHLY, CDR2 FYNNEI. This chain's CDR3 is CASSWDTTSNTGELFF.